This T cell receptor beta chain derives from a study of regulatory T cells in long-lasting Graves disease. Germline values: CDR1 MDHEN, CDR2 SYDVKM. Trimming took 5 bases from V and 1 from J; bases not matched to a gene: 6. There are 16 residues in the CDR3. As to time point: newly diagnosed GD, antithyroid drugs for less than 3 months. PBMC-derived RNA was used for the TCR library. Both iRepertoire HTBI primers and Arm-PCR of CDR3 regions were used to build the TCR beta libraries. TCRdb recomputed calls from the multiplex PCR reads with MiXCR, one row per CDR3 protein. The sample lists roughly 320,000 distinct CDR3 sequences, approximately 15% occurring once. This clonotype has a count of ten or more. This sample was also put to use in a study of T cells in Graves' hyperthyroidism and ophthalmopathy.

This chain uses TRBV28 with TRBJ1-5, with TRBD1 identical over 9 bases. This receptor was obtained from a man aged 35 to 55 with Graves disease. The sequenced sample was peripheral blood mononuclear cells (PBMCs), obtained at new diagnosis, from a patient treated with antithyroid drugs. DNA of the CDR3: TGTGCCAGCAGTCTCTCCGGGACAGGGAGCAATCAGCCCCAGCATTTT. Amino acid sequence: CASSLSGTGSNQPQHF.